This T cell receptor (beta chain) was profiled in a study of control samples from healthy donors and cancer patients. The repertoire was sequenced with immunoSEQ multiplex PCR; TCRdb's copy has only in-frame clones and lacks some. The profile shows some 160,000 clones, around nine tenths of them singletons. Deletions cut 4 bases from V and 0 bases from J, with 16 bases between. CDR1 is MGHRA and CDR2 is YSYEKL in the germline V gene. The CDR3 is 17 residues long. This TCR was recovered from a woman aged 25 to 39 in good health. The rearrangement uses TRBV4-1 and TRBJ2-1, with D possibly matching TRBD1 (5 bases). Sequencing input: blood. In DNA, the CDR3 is TGCGCCAGCAGCCTGGACATGTCGGGTATCTCCTACAATGAGCAGTTCTTC. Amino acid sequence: CASSLDMSGISYNEQFF.